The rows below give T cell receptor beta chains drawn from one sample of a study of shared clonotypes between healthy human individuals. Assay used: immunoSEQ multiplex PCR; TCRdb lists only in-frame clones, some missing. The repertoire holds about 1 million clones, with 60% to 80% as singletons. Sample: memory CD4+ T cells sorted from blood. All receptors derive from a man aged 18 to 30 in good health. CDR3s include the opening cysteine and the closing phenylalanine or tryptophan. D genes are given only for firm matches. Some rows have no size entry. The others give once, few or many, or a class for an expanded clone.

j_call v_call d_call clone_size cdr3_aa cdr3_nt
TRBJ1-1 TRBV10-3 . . CAISEVGTEAFF TGTGCCATCAGTGAGGTCGGCACTGAAGCTTTCTTT
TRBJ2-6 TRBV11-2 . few CASSPGTLIVSGANVLTF TGTGCCAGCAGCCCGGGAACCTTAATCGTTTCTGGGGCCAACGTCCTGACTTTC
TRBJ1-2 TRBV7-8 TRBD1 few CASSSGGFYGYTF TGTGCCAGCAGCTCAGGGGGGTTCTATGGCTACACCTTC
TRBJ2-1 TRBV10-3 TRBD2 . CAISGGLAGYNEQFF TGTGCCATCAGTGGCGGACTAGCGGGCTACAATGAGCAGTTCTTC
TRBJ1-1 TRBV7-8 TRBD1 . CASSPPGQSNTEAFF TGTGCCAGCAGCCCACCGGGACAGTCGAACACTGAAGCTTTCTTT
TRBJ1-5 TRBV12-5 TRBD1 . CASGPQSDRHPNQPQHF TGTGCTAGTGGTCCACAATCGGACAGGCACCCAAATCAGCCCCAGCATTTT
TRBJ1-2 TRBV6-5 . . CASSLGQYGYGYTF TGTGCCAGCAGTCTCGGACAATATGGCTATGGCTACACCTTC
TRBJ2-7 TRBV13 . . CASSLGLDGYEQYF TGTGCCAGCAGCTTAGGCCTAGACGGCTACGAGCAGTACTTC
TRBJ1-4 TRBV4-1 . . CASSQGFGESEKLFF TGCGCCAGCAGCCAAGGATTCGGGGAAAGTGAAAAACTGTTTTTT
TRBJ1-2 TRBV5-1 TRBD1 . CASSKGTGGNYGYTF TGCGCCAGCAGCAAAGGGACAGGGGGGAACTATGGCTACACCTTC
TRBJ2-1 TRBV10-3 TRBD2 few CAIRTTSGTYNEQFF TGTGCCATCAGGACGACTAGCGGAACCTACAATGAGCAGTTCTTC
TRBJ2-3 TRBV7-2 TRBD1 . CASSRQGRTDTQYF TGTGCCAGCAGCCGACAGGGGCGCACAGATACGCAGTATTTT
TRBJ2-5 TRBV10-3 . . CATLETVVLGSTQYF TGTGCCACACTGGAGACAGTAGTTCTAGGATCGACCCAGTACTTC
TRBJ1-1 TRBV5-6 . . CASSRQVGSVFLATEAFF TGTGCCAGCAGCCGCCAAGTCGGGTCGGTCTTCCTAGCCACTGAAGCTTTCTTT
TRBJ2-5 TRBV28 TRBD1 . CASNRGDSQETQYF TGTGCCAGCAACAGGGGGGATTCCCAAGAGACCCAGTACTTC
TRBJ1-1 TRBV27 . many CASSRMDRGQAFF TGTGCCAGCAGCCGTATGGACCGAGGGCAAGCTTTCTTT
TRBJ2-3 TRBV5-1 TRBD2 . CASSLVGTSGSGDTQYF TGCGCCAGCAGCTTGGTCGGGACTAGCGGGAGCGGGGATACGCAGTATTTT
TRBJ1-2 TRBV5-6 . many CASSLPQNYGYTF TGTGCCAGCAGCTTACCACAGAACTATGGCTACACCTTC
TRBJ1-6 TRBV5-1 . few CASSFRTDYNSPLHF TGCGCCAGCAGCTTCCGGACAGACTATAATTCACCCCTCCACTTT
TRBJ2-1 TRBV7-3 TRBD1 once CASSVGHGTGGYEQFF TGTGCCAGCAGCGTAGGGCATGGGACAGGGGGCTATGAGCAGTTCTTC
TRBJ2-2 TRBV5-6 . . CASRPQGRGELFF TGTGCCAGCAGACCCCAGGGTAGGGGGGAGCTGTTTTTT
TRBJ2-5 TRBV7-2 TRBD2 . CASSLGLLAVGGETQYF TGTGCCAGCAGCTTAGGGCTTCTAGCGGTCGGGGGGGAGACCCAGTACTTC
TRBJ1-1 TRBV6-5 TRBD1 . CASSKQGGNTEAFF TGTGCCAGCAGTAAACAGGGGGGGAACACTGAAGCTTTCTTT
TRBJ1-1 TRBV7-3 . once CASSLNGVGTEAFF TGTGCCAGCAGCTTAAACGGAGTGGGGACTGAAGCTTTCTTT
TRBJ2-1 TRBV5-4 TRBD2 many CASGLAGGYNEQFF TGTGCCAGCGGACTAGCGGGAGGATACAATGAGCAGTTCTTC
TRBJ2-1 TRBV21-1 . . CASSKGEGQAPYNEQFF TGTGCCAGCAGCAAAGGGGAAGGGCAGGCCCCCTACAATGAGCAGTTCTTC
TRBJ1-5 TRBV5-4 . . CASSVGGGRQNQPQHF TGTGCCAGCAGCGTGGGGGGGGGACGTCAGAATCAGCCCCAGCATTTT
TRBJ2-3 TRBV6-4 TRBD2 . CASSGTSAGDTQYF TGTGCCAGCAGTGGGACTAGCGCCGGTGATACGCAGTATTTT
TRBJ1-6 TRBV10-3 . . CAIRGQNNSPLHF TGTGCCATCAGAGGACAGAATAATTCACCCCTCCACTTT
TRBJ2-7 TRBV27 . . CASSSYGQRGLGEQYF TGTGCCAGCAGTTCGTACGGACAGAGGGGCTTGGGGGAGCAGTACTTC
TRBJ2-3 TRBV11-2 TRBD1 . CASSLQGAKDTQYF TGTGCCAGCAGCTTACAGGGGGCTAAGGATACGCAGTATTTT
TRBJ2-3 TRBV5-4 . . CASSLVLAEHTQYF TGTGCCAGCAGCTTGGTTTTAGCGGAACATACGCAGTATTTT
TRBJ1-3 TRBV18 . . CASSPARTALGNTIYF TGTGCCAGCTCACCGGCCCGGACAGCCCTCGGAAACACCATATATTTT
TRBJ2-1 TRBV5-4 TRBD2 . CASSLTSGSYNEQFF TGTGCCAGCAGCCTGACTAGCGGGTCCTACAATGAGCAGTTCTTC
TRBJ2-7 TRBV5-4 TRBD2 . CASRGGLVDEQYF TGTGCCAGCAGGGGGGGACTAGTTGACGAGCAGTACTTC
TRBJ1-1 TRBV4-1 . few CASSHQGTLNTEAFF TGCGCCAGCAGCCATCAGGGGACCCTCAACACTGAAGCTTTCTTT
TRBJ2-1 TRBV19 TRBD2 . CASSISWRGAYNEQFF TGTGCCAGTAGTATATCTTGGCGGGGGGCCTACAATGAGCAGTTCTTC
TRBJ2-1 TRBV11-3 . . CASSLAGAYNEQFF TGTGCCAGCAGCTTAGCGGGGGCCTACAATGAGCAGTTCTTC
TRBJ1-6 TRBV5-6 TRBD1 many CASSSIGTGGSSPLHF TGTGCCAGCAGCTCGATAGGGACAGGGGGAAGCTCACCCCTCCACTTT
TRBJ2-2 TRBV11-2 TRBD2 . CASSRLAGTGELFF TGTGCCAGCAGCCGTCTAGCGGGCACCGGGGAGCTGTTTTTT
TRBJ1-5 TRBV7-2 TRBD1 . CASSLNSGTGSQPQHF TGTGCCAGCAGCTTGAATTCCGGGACAGGGTCTCAGCCCCAGCATTTT
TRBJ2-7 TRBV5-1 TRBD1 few CASSRTATGTGDSYEQYF TGCGCCAGCAGCCGAACTGCTACCGGGACAGGCGACTCCTACGAGCAGTACTTC
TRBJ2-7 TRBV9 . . CASSVGGRGPDYEQYF TGTGCCAGCAGCGTAGGAGGCCGAGGGCCAGACTACGAGCAGTACTTC
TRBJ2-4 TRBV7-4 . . CASSLLAVRARVLGIQYF TGTGCCAGCAGCTTGTTGGCAGTGAGGGCCAGAGTGTTAGGCATTCAGTACTTC
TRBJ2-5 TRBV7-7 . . CASSLGRLTQETQYF TGTGCTAGCAGCTTGGGTCGATTAACCCAAGAGACCCAGTACTTC